This T cell receptor beta chain appears in the sequencing data of a study of response to subunit inactivated influenza vaccine. MiXCR was run by TCRdb on the RT-PCR reads, yielding one entry per CDR3 protein. The sample yields 600,000 to 850,000 distinct CDR3 sequences, around 15% seen once. This clonotype originated in a man aged 50 to 59 who received an inactivated influenza vaccine. The sequencing here drew on PBMCs from blood, taken 14 to 15 days before vaccination.

CDR3 sequence reads: CSARDFPETFYNEQFF. The CDR3 coding sequence is TGCAGTGCTAGAGATTTTCCCGAAACGTTTTACAATGAGCAGTTCTTC. This chain uses TRBV20-1 with TRBJ2-1, with D uncertain. The CDR3 loop spans 16 amino acids. Germline assignment: CDR1 DFQATT and CDR2 SNEGSKA (reference sequence). The germline V and J ends were trimmed by 0 bases and 4 bases, with 16 bases remaining between them.